This T cell receptor (beta chain) was captured by sequencing in a study of monozygotic twins with inflammatory bowel disease. General study points: The co-twins with IBD showed lower TCRbeta diversity (inverse Simpson) than their healthy siblings.

The CDR3 covers 13 residues. Notes on this clonotype: Its cognate antigen is unknown.

Blood samples, whole and unsorted for T cells, yielded the isolated total RNA. TCRdb reanalyzed the 5' RACE reads and collapses them to one entry per CDR3 protein, without DNA. The sample totals approximately 120,000 distinct CDR3 sequences. This rearrangement joins TRBV12-3 or TRBV12-4 to TRBJ2-1; the D call of TRBD1 rests on TCRdb alone, since no DNA is present to check it. The TCR was taken from a human donor with ulcerative colitis or Crohn's disease, or a healthy co-twin of an affected twin (not recorded which). Sequenced sample: blood. CDR3 protein: CASREQGRDEQFF.